Listed here is a single TCR beta chain. The V gene lost 2 bases and the J gene lost 3 bases, with 14 bases spanning the gap. The length of the CDR3 is 16 residues. Looked up from germline, CDR1 is LNHDA and CDR2 is SQIVND (reference sequence). Authors' analysis steps: How many nucleated cells were present was estimated from reference gene primer amplification. Generated by immunoSEQ multiplex PCR, the TCRdb table keeps only in-frame clones and is missing some. V, J and clone size derive from that table, while D and trimming were established from the DNA sequence. Seen here are tens of thousands of clones, roughly 89% observed once, and the top ten hold over 7.5%. The data derive from a study of blood T cell repertoires in COVID-19. Turning to the study itself: The origin of the acute and convalescent COVID-19 samples was the United States, Italy and Spain.

The receptor's source is a human donor in a cohort sampled during active COVID-19. The chain joins TRBV19 to TRBJ1-5; the D gene is possibly TRBD1 (5 bases). Material for sequencing was peripheral blood. The CDR3 loop is CASSITGAAYNQPQHF. DNA for the CDR3: TGTGCCAGTAGTATAACAGGCGCGGCCTACAATCAGCCCCAGCATTTT.